Shown below are 18 T cell receptor beta chains from a single sample sequenced in a study of CD8 T cells in ankylosing spondylitis (dated 2017 in TCRdb). Library preparation used 5' RACE. The run used an Illumina HiSeq 2500. The public sequencing data were trimmed at Q25 with fastp and processed into clonotypes with MiXCR by TCRdb, which kept only in-frame beta chains. Rows are unified per CDR3 protein, each entry keeping the most common DNA and genes. The sample data list approximately 180,000 distinct CDR3 sequences, and over 15% of these were observed just once. The ten most abundant clones make up approximately 4% of the sample. Sequenced: blood, either unsorted or a sorted T cell fraction (not recorded which). Receptor source: a male donor under 30 with ankylosing spondylitis or in good health (not recorded which). Donor details come from another sample of the same person, matched by shared clones.

This clonotype has at least ten counts. The V and J genes are TRBV5-6 and TRBJ2-4; D not resolved. The CDR3 contains 14 residues. Trimming cost V 4 bases and J 1 base, with 9 bases left between them. The germline CDR1 and CDR2 sequences are SGHDT and YYEEEE. DNA for the CDR3: TGTGCCAGCAGCAGGGCCCAGGCCAAAAACATTCAGTACTTC. Amino acids: CASSRAQAKNIQYF.

The table lists this clonotype with many counts. This chain links TRBV5-5 with TRBJ2-1; D is unclear. The germline CDR1 and CDR2 sequences are SGHKS and YYEKEE (reference sequence). The V gene lost 6 bases and the J gene lost 10 bases, with 14 bases spanning the gap. The CDR3 has 12 residues. As DNA, the CDR3 is TGTGCCAGCACCGGGCCCGAGAGGGAGCAGTTCTTC. Translating it yields CASTGPEREQFF.

The V call is TRBV29-1, the J call TRBJ2-3; a possible D gene is TRBD2 (5 bases). CDR1 is SQVTM, CDR2 ANQGSEA, per germline. V lost 3 bases to trimming and J lost 5 bases, with 9 bases between them. This CDR3 has 12 residues. The CDR3 bases are TGCAGCGTTGATATCGCGGGAGATACGCAGTATTTT. Its protein is CSVDIAGDTQYF.

Many counts were recorded for this clonotype. V gene TRBV3-1 combines with J gene TRBJ1-1, with TRBD1 identical over 10 bases. This CDR3 spans 15 amino acids. The junction had 6 bases not matched to a gene; V was cut back by 4 bases and J by 4 bases. Germline CDR1 reads LGHDT; CDR2 reads YNNKEL (reference sequence). The CDR3 spells CASSLWDRGITEAFF. CDR3 nucleotides: TGTGCCAGCAGCCTTTGGGACAGGGGCATCACTGAAGCTTTCTTT.

The sample holds many counts of this clonotype. V usage is TRBV9 and J usage is TRBJ2-1, with 10 bases lining up with TRBD2. After removal of 0 bases from V and 9 bases from J, the junction contained 9 bases not matched to a gene. Germline loops: CDR1 SGDLS, CDR2 YYNGEE. This CDR3 region has 16 residues. CDR3 region: CASSVVSSGRAPEQFF. The CDR3 bases are TGTGCCAGCAGCGTAGTGTCCAGCGGGAGGGCCCCTGAGCAGTTCTTC.

The sample holds a few counts of this clonotype. This chain links TRBV29-1 with TRBJ1-1; D gene ambiguous. CDR1 and CDR2 from the germline V gene are SQVTM and ANQGSEA. The germline V and J ends were trimmed by 4 bases and 5 bases, with 14 bases remaining between them. This CDR3 region has 13 residues. CDR3 DNA: TGCAGCGTTGGTCAGGTTCTAGGGACTGAAGCTTTCTTT. Translation: CSVGQVLGTEAFF.

This clonotype was recorded many times. The V gene is TRBV6-5, the J gene TRBJ2-7; TRBD2 agrees at 10 bases. The junction had 0 bases not matched to a gene; V was cut back by 1 base and J by 3 bases. Germline V CDR1 and CDR2: MNHEY, SVGAGI. CDR3 length: 14 residues. The CDR3 DNA is TGTGCCAGCAGTTACTGGACTAGCGGCTACGAGCAGTACTTC. It codes for CASSYWTSGYEQYF.

The V gene is TRBV7-2, the J gene TRBJ2-1, with D possibly being TRBD1 or TRBD2 (5 bases each). The CDR3 totals 16 residues. The ends were cut back, 2 bases at V and 4 bases at J, with 15 bases in the middle. Germline V gene sequence: CDR1 SGHTA, CDR2 FQGNSA. Here the CDR3 DNA reads TGTGCCAGCAGCTTATTAACGGGACGGGCGTACAATGAGCAGTTCTTC. Amino acids: CASSLLTGRAYNEQFF.

This clonotype has ten or more counts. At one end, the junction sequence differs from germline, possibly due to a read error. The J gene is TRBJ2-5, the V gene TRBV5-6; 10 bases map to TRBD1. CDR1 and CDR2 from the germline V gene are SGHDT and YYEEEE. This CDR3 comprises 14 residues. CDR3 DNA: TGCGCCAGCAGCCTCCGGGACAGGGGAGAGACCCAGTACTTC. It translates to CASSLRDRGETQYF.

The rearrangement uses TRBV15 and TRBJ2-5; possibly TRBD2 for D (7 bases). Germline values: CDR1 LNHNV, CDR2 YYDKDF (reference sequence). The CDR3 loop spans 14 amino acids. Trimming left V 5 bases short and J 5 bases short, with 15 bases between. DNA of the CDR3: TGTGCCACCAGCCACATCGGGGGGCTGGAGACCCAGTACTTC. Residues: CATSHIGGLETQYF.

At least ten counts were recorded for this clonotype. The chain carries TRBV15 and TRBJ1-5; possibly TRBD1 for D (5 bases). The germline CDR1 and CDR2 sequences are LNHNV and YYDKDF (reference sequence). Deletions cut 1 base from V and 2 bases from J, with 6 bases between. The CDR3 consists of 14 residues. DNA of the CDR3: TGTGCCACCAGCAGAGGAGGGGGCAATCAGCCCCAGCATTTT. Protein product: CATSRGGGNQPQHF.

This clonotype was counted many times. This chain uses TRBV6-5 with TRBJ2-3, with 12 bases identical to TRBD2. The V gene's germline CDR1 is MNHEY and CDR2 SVGAGI. Trimming cost V 6 bases and J 3 bases; bases outside gene matches: 7. The CDR3 sequence is 16 residues long. The CDR3 DNA sequence: TGTGCCAGCAGACCAAGACTAGCGGGAGCGACAGATACGCAGTATTTT. Its protein is CASRPRLAGATDTQYF.

This clonotype was seen at least ten times. The chain couples TRBV5-1 to TRBJ1-3; tentatively, D is TRBD1 (6 bases). V was shortened by 4 bases and J by 2 bases, with 10 bases between the two germline ends. The length of the CDR3 is 14 residues. Germline values: CDR1 SGHRS, CDR2 YFSETQ. This CDR3 reads CASSITGTGNTIYF. The CDR3 nucleotides are TGCGCCAGCAGCATAACAGGGACTGGAAACACCATATATTTT.

The gene calls are TRBV19 and TRBJ2-3; 12 nucleotides match TRBD2. CDR1 and CDR2 (germline): LNHDA, SQIVND (reference sequence). V shed 5 bases and J 4 bases; nucleotides not matched to a gene: 4. The CDR3 consists of 15 residues. In DNA, the CDR3 is TGTGCCAGTAGTCGACTAGCGGGAGAGTCAGATACGCAGTATTTT. Its translation: CASSRLAGESDTQYF. Variable domain in full (rest from reference TRBV19 and TRBJ2-3): DGGITQSPKYLFRKEGQNVTLSCEQNLNHDAMYWYRQDPGQGLRLIYYSQIVNDFQKGDIAEGYSVSREKKESFPLTVTSAQKNPTAFYLCASSRLAGESDTQYFGPGTRLTVL.

This clonotype was observed at least ten times. For the CDR3, the DNA is TGCGCCAGCAGCTTGGACACGAGAAGTACGCAGTATTTT. Protein product: CASSLDTRSTQYF. The rearrangement links TRBV5-1 to TRBJ2-3; no firm D call. Per the germline V gene, CDR1 is SGHRS and CDR2 is YFSETQ. There are 13 residues in the CDR3. Trimming cost V 0 bases and J 8 bases, with 10 bases left between them.

This clonotype occurred many times. The V call is TRBV2, the J call TRBJ1-1; 8 bases map to TRBD1. CDR1 is SNHLY, CDR2 FYNNEI, per germline. The CDR3 has 14 residues. V dropped 6 bases and J dropped 1; count of bases not matched to a gene: 4. CDR3 bases: TGTGCCAGCAGACAGGGGGGTTGGAACACTGAAGCTTTCTTT. Amino acid sequence: CASRQGGWNTEAFF. Combining the CDR3 with reference TRBV2 and TRBJ1-1 gives the whole variable domain EPEVTQTPSHQVTQMGQEVILRCVPISNHLYFYWYRQILGQKVEFLVSFYNNEISEKSEIFDDQFSVERPDGSNFTLKIRSTKLEDSAMYFCASRQGGWNTEAFFGQGTRLTVV.

This clonotype was counted at least ten times. V usage is TRBV4-2 and J usage is TRBJ2-5; TRBD2 aligns across 8 bases. Germline CDR1 LGHNA, CDR2 YNFKEQ. Germline trimming cut 3 bases from V and 5 bases from J; bases unmatched to any gene: 14. This CDR3 region has 17 residues. CDR3 loop: CASSHGIAGRGQETQYF. The CDR3 bases are TGTGCCAGCAGCCACGGGATTGCCGGGAGGGGTCAGGAGACCCAGTACTTC.

There are many counts of this clonotype. The rearrangement joins TRBV11-2 to TRBJ2-2; no firm D call. Germline CDR1 is SGHAT and CDR2 is FQNNGV. This CDR3 comprises 13 residues. V was clipped by 5 bases and J by 6 bases, with 10 bases between them. In nucleotides, the CDR3 is TGTGCCAGCAGCCTGAGACCGTCCGGGGAGCTGTTTTTT. It translates to CASSLRPSGELFF.